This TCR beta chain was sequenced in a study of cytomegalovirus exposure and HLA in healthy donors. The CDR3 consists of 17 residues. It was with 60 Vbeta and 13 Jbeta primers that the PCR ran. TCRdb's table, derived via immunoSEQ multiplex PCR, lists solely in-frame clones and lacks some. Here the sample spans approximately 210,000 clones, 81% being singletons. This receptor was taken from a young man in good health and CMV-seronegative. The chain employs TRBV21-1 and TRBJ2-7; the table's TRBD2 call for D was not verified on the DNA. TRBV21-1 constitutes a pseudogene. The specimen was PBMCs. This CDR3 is CASSNTSGCGETLEQYF. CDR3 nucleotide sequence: TGTGCCAGCAGCAATACGTCGGGTTGTGGGGAGACACTCGAGCAGTACTTC.